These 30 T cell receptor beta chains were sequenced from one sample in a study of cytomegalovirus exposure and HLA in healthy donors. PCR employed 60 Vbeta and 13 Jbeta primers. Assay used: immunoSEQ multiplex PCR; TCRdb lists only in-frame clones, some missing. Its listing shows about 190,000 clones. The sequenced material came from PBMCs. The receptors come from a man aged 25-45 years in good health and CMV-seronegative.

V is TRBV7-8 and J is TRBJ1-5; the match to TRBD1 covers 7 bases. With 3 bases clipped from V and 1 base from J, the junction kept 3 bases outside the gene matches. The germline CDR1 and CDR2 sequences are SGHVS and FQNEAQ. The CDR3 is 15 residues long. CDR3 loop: CASSLGQWSNQPQHF. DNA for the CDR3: TGTGCCAGCAGCTTGGGACAGTGGAGCAATCAGCCCCAGCATTTT.

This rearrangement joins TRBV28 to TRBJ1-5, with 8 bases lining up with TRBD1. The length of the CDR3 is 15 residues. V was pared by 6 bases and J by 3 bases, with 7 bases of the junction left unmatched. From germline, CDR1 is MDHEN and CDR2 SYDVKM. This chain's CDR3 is CASSPGQGYNQPQHF. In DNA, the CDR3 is TGTGCCAGCAGCCCAGGACAGGGATACAATCAGCCCCAGCATTTT.

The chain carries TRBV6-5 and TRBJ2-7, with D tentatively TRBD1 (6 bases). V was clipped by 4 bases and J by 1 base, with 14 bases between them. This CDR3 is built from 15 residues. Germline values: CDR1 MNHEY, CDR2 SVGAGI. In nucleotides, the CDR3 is TGTGCCAGCAGTTTATCCGGGACACTGTCCTACGAGCAGTACTTC. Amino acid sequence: CASSLSGTLSYEQYF.

The CDR3 here is CASSGRGDTQYF. In nucleotides, the CDR3 is TGTGCCAGCAGCGGGAGAGGAGATACGCAGTATTTT. The rearrangement uses TRBV5-8 and TRBJ2-3; tentative D call: TRBD2 (5 bases). The CDR3 extends over 12 amino acids. Per the germline V gene, CDR1 is SGHTS and CDR2 is YDEGEE. Trimming took 4 bases from V and 5 from J, leaving 8 bases between them.

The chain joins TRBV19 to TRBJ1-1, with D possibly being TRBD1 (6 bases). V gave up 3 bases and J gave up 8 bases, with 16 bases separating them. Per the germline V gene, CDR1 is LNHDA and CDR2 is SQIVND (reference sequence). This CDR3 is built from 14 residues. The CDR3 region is CASSIVLGQIEAFF. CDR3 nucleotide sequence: TGTGCCAGTAGTATCGTGTTAGGACAGATCGAAGCTTTCTTT.

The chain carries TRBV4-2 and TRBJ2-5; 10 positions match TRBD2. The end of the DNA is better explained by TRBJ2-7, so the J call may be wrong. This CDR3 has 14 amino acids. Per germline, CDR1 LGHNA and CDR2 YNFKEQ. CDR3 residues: CASSPLAGASEQYF. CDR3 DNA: TGTGCCAGCAGCCCCCTAGCGGGAGCATCCGAGCAGTACTTC.

The CDR3: CASGREDEQYF. The CDR3 region has the DNA TGTGCCAGCGGCAGGGAGGACGAGCAGTACTTC. This chain uses TRBV6-1 with TRBJ2-7; D possibly corresponds to TRBD2 (6 bases). The germline V and J ends were trimmed by 8 bases and 5 bases, with 10 bases remaining between them. CDR1 is MNHNS and CDR2 is SASEGT in the germline V gene. The CDR3 is 11 amino acids.

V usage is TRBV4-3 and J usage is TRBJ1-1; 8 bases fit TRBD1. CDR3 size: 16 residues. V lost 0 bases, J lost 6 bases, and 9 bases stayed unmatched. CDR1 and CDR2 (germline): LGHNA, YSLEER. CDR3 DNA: TGCGCCAGCAGCCAAGATTTAGGCAGGGGGCTTGCTGAAGCTTTCTTT. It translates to CASSQDLGRGLAEAFF.

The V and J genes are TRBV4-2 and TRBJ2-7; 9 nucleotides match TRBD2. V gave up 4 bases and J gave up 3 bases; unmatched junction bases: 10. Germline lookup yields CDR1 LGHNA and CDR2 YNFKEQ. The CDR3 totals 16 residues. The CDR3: CASSPRLAEINYEQYF. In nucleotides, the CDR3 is TGTGCCAGCAGCCCCCGACTAGCGGAGATAAACTACGAGCAGTACTTC.

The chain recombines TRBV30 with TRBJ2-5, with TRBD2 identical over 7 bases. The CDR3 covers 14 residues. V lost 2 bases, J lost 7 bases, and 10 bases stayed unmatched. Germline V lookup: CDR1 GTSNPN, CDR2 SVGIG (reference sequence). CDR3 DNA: TGTGCCTGGAGTCCTCCCCTATGGGGGGGGACCCAGTACTTC. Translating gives CAWSPPLWGGTQYF.

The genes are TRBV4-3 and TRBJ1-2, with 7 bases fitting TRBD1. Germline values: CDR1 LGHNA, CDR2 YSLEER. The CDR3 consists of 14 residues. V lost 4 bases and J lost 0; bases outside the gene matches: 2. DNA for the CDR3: TGCGCCAGCAGCCTCGGGACAGCTAACTATGGCTACACCTTC. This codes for CASSLGTANYGYTF.

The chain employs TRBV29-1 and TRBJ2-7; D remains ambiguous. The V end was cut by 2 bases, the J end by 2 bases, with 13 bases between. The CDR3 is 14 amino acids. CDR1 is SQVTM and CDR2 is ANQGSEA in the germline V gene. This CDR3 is CSVETPGSTYEQYF. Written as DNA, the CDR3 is TGCAGCGTTGAAACGCCAGGATCGACCTACGAGCAGTACTTC.

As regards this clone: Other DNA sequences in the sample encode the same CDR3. CDR3 nucleotides: TGTGCCAGCAGCGTAGAACATGGTTCACCCCTCCACTTT. Translation: CASSVEHGSPLHF. The chain carries TRBV9 and TRBJ1-6; D is unclear. Germline values: CDR1 SGDLS, CDR2 YYNGEE. V lost 0 bases and J lost 9, with 7 bases in between. This CDR3 spans 13 amino acids.

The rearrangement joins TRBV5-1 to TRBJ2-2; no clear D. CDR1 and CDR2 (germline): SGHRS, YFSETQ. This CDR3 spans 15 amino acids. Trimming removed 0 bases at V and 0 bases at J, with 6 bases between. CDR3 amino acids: CASSLGATNTGELFF. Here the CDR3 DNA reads TGCGCCAGCAGCTTGGGGGCAACGAACACCGGGGAGCTGTTTTTT.

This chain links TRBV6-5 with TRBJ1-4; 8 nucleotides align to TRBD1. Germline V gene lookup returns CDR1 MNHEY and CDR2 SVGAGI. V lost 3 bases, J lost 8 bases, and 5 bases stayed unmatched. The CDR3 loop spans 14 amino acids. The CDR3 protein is CASSYQGAREKLFF. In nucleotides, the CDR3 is TGTGCCAGCAGTTATCAGGGGGCTAGGGAAAAACTGTTTTTT.

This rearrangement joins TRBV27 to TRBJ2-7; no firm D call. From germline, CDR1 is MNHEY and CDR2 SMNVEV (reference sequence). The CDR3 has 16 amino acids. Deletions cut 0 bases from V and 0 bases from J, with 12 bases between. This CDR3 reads CASSLSGRPTSYEQYF. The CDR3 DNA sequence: TGTGCCAGCAGTTTATCGGGCAGGCCCACCTCCTACGAGCAGTACTTC.

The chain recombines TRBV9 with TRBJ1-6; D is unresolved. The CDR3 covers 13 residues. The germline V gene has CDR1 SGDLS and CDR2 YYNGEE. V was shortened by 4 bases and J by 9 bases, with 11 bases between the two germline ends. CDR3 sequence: CASSLTEGSPLHF. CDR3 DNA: TGTGCCAGCAGCCTAACAGAAGGTTCACCCCTCCACTTT.

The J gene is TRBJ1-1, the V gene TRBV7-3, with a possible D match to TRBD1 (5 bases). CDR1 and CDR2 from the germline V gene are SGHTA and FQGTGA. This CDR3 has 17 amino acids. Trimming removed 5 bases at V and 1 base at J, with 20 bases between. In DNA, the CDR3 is TGTGCCAGCAGCCTCTACCCGATCGACAGAAAGAACACTGAAGCTTTCTTT. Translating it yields CASSLYPIDRKNTEAFF. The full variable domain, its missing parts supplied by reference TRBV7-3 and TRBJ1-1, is GAGVSQTPSNKVTEKGKYVELRCDPISGHTALYWYRQSLGQGPEFLIYFQGTGAADDSGLPNDRFFAVRPEGSVSTLKIQRTERGDSAVYLCASSLYPIDRKNTEAFFGQGTRLTVV.

Written as DNA, the CDR3 is TGTGCCAGCAGGGACCACTCAGCGGGGAATGAAAAACTGTTTTTT. Its translation is CASRDHSAGNEKLFF. The chain combines TRBV7-9 with TRBJ1-4; D remains unclear. This CDR3 spans 15 amino acids. In germline, CDR1 is SEHNR, CDR2 FQNEAQ (reference sequence). Trimming removed 6 bases at V and 5 bases at J, with 16 bases between.

As DNA, the CDR3 is TGTGCCAGTAGGGCAGATTTCAGGCCCCAGCATTTT. Protein: CASRADFRPQHF. The chain couples TRBV19 to TRBJ1-5; D gene unclear. Germline V gives CDR1 LNHDA, CDR2 SQIVND (reference sequence). V lost 6 bases, J lost 9 bases, and 12 bases lay in between. This CDR3 comprises 12 residues.

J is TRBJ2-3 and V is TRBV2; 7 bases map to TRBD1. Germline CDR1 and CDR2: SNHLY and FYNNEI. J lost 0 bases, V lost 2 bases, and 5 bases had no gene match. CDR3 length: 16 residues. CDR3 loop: CASSESQGESTDTQYF. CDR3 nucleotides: TGTGCCAGCAGTGAAAGCCAGGGGGAAAGCACAGATACGCAGTATTTT.

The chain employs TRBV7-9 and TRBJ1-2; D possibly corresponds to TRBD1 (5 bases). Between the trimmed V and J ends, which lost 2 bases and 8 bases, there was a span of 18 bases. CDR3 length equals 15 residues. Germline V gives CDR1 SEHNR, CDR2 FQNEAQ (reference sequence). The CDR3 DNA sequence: TGTGCCAGCAGCTTATTGGACAACCCCCTTGAAGGCTACACCTTC. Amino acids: CASSLLDNPLEGYTF.

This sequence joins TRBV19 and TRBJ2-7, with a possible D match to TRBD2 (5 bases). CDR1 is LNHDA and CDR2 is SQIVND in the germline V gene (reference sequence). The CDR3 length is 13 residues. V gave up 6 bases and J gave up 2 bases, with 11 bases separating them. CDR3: CASSTDGTYEQYF. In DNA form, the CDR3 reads TGTGCCAGTAGCACCGACGGGACCTACGAGCAGTACTTC.

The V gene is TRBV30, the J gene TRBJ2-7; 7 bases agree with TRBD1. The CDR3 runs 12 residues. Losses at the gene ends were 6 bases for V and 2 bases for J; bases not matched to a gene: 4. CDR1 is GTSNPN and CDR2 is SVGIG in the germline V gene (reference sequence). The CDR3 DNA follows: TGTGCCTGCCTAGGGGGCCCCTACGAGCAGTACTTC. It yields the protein CACLGGPYEQYF.

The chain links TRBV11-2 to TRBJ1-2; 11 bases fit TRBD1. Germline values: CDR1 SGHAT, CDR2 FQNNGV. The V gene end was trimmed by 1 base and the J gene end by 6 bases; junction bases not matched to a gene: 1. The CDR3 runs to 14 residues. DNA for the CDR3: TGTGCCAGCAGCTTAGGGACAGGGGGCGATGGCTACACCTTC. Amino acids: CASSLGTGGDGYTF.

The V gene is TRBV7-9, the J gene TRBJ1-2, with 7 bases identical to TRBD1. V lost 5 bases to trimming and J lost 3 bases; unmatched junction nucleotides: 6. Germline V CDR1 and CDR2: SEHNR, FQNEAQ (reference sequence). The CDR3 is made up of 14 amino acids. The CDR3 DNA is TGTGCCAGCAGCGCGACAGGGCGCTACTATGGCTACACCTTC. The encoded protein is CASSATGRYYGYTF. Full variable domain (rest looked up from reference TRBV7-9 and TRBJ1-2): DTGVSQNPRHKITKRGQNVTFRCDPISEHNRLYWYRQTLGQGPEFLTYFQNEAQLEKSRLLSDRFSAERPKGSFSTLEIQRTEQGDSAMYLCASSATGRYYGYTFGSGTRLTVV.

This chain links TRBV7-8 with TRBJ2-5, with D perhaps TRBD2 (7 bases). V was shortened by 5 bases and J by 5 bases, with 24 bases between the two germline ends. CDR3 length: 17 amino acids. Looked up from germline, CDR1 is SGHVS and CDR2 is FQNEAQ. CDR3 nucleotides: TGTGCCAGCAGCGGGGGGGGCGCCACGAGGCAAGGGGAGACCCAGTACTTC. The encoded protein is CASSGGGATRQGETQYF.

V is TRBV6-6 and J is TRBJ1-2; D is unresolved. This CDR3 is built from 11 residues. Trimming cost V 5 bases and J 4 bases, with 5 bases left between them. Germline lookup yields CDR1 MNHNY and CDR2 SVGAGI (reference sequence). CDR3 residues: CASSPGYGYTF. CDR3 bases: TGTGCCAGCAGTCCCGGCTATGGCTACACCTTC.

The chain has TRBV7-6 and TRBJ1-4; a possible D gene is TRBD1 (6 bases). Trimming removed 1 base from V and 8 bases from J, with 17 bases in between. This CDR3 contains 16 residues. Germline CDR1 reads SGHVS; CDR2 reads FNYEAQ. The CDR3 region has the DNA TGTGCCAGCAGCTTAGAAGTCTGGCAGGGGCGGGAAAAACTGTTTTTT. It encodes CASSLEVWQGREKLFF.

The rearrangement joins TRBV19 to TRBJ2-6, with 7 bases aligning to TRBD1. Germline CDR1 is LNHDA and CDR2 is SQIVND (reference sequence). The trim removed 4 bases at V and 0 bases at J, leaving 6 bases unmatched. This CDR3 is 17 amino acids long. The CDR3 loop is CASSRGQVRSGANVLTF. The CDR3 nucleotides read TGTGCCAGTAGTAGAGGACAGGTCCGCTCTGGGGCCAACGTCCTGACTTTC.